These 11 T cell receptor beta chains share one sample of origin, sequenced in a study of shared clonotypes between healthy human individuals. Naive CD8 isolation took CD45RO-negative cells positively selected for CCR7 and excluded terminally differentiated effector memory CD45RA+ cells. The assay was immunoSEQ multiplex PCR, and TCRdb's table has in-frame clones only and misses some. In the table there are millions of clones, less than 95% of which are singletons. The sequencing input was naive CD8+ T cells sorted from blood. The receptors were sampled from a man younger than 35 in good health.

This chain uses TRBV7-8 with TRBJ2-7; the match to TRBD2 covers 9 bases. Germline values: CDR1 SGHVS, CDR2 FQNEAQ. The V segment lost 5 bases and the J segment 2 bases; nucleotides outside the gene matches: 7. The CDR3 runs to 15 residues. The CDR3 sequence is CASSGPSGTAYEQYF. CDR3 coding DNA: TGTGCCAGCAGCGGTCCTAGCGGGACGGCCTACGAGCAGTACTTC. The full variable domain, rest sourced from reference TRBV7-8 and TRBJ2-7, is GAGVSQSPRYKVAKRGQDVALRCDPISGHVSLFWYQQALGQGPEFLTYFQNEAQLDKSGLPSDRFFAERPEGSVSTLKIQRTQQEDSAVYLCASSGPSGTAYEQYFGPGTRLTVT.

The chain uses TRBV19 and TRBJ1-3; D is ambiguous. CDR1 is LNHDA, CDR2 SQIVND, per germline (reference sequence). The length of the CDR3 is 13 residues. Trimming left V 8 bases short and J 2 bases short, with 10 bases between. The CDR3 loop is CASCDGPGNTIYF. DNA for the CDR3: TGTGCCAGTTGTGATGGTCCTGGAAACACCATATATTTT.

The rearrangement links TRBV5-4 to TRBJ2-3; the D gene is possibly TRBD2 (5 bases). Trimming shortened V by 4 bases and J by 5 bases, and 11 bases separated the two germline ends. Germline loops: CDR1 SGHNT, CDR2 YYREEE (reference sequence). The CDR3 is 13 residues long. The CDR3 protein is CASSPRSGDTQYF. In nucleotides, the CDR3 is TGTGCCAGCAGCCCCCGAAGCGGAGATACGCAGTATTTT.

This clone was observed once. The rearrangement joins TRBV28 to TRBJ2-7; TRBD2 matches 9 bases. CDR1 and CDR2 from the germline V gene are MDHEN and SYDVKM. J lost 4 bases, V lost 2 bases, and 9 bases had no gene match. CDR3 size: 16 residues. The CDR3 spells CASSLRGLAYPYEQYF. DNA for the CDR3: TGTGCCAGCAGTTTAAGGGGACTAGCCTATCCTTACGAGCAGTACTTC.

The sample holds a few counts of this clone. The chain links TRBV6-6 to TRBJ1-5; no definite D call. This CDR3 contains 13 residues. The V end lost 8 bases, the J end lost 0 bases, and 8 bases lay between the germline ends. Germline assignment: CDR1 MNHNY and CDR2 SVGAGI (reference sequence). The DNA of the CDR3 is TGTGCCAGCCGGAGATATAGCAATCAGCCCCAGCATTTT. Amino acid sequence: CASRRYSNQPQHF.

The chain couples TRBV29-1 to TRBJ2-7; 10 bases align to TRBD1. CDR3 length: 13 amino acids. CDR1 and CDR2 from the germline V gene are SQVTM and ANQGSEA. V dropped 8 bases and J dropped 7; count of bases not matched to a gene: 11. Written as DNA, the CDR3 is TGCAGCATATCCGGGACAGGGGAGGAGGAGCAGTACTTC. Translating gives CSISGTGEEEQYF.

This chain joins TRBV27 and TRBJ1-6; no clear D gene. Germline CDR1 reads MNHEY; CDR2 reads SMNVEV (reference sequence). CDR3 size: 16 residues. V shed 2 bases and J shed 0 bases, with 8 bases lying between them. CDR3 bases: TGTGCCAGCAGTTTAGACGGCTACTCCTATAATTCACCCCTCCACTTT. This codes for CASSLDGYSYNSPLHF.

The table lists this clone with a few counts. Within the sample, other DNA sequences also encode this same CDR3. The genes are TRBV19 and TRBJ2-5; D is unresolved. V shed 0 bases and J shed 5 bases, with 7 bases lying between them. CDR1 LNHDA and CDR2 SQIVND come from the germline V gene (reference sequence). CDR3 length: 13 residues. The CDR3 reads CASSIDLEETQYF. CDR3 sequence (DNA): TGTGCCAGTAGTATAGATCTGGAGGAGACCCAGTACTTC.

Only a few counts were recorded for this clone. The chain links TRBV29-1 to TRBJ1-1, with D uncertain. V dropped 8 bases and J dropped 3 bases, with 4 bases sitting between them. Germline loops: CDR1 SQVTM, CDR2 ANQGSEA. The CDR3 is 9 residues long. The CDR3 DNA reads TGCAGCATAGACACTGAAGCTTTCTTT. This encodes CSIDTEAFF.

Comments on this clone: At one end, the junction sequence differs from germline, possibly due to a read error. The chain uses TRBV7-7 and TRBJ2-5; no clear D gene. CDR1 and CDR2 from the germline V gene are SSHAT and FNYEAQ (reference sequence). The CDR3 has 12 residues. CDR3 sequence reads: CASSFPPETQYF. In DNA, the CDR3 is TGTGCTAGCAGCTTCCCCCCCGAGACCCAGTACTTC.

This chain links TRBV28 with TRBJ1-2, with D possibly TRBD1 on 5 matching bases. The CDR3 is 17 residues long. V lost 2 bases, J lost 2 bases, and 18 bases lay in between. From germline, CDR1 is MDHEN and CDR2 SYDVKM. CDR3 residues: CASSLTPNPTDNYGYTF. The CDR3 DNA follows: TGTGCCAGCAGTTTAACCCCAAACCCGACAGACAACTATGGCTACACCTTC.